This TCR beta chain was recovered during a study of T cells in localized non-small cell lung cancer. Notes on the study in general: The tumor had only one region sequenced, so heterogeneity remains possible. There were a median 57 of the top 100 tumor clones appearing in adjacent lung.

The authors took atypia-free adjacent lung at least 2 cm from the tumor margin. Remarks on this clone: What it binds is unknown.

The CDR3 loop spans 14 amino acids. The V segment lost 4 bases and the J segment 7 bases; nucleotides outside the gene matches: 5. Germline V gene lookup returns CDR1 SGDLS and CDR2 YYNGEE. This table comes from immunoSEQ multiplex PCR, and its TCRdb copy is limited to in-frame clones, with some not included. The data contain about 1,800 clones, around a quarter of them singletons. The source was normal lung tissue next to the tumor, collected before any cancer treatment. The chain recombines TRBV9 with TRBJ1-4, with TRBD1 identical over 9 bases. This sequence originates from an older female donor with stage I lung adenocarcinoma. CDR3 residues: CASSLQGAREKLFF. CDR3 bases: TGTGCCAGCAGCCTACAGGGGGCTCGTGAAAAACTGTTTTTT.